The 19 T cell receptor beta chains below were found in one sample sequenced in a study of PD-L1 blockade in urothelial cancer. Using immunoSEQ multiplex PCR, the repertoire was profiled, and TCRdb retains in-frame clones only, with some absent. The sample records approximately 58,000 clones, about 80% being singletons. The starting material was PBMCs, obtained around atezolizumab (anti-PD-L1) treatment. The receptors were sampled from a man in his sixties or seventies with urothelial cancer.

The genes are TRBV5-4 and TRBJ2-3; tentative D call: TRBD2 (8 bases). Between the trimmed V and J ends, which lost 3 bases and 4 bases, there was a span of 18 bases. The CDR3 has 16 amino acids. Germline V gene data show CDR1 as SGHNT and CDR2 as YYREEE (reference sequence). For the CDR3, the DNA is TGTGCCAGCAGCTCGGGAGGGGGCGTGATGGCAGATACGCAGTATTTT. Translation gives CASSSGGGVMADTQYF.

This chain connects TRBV5-1 to TRBJ2-5; D is possibly TRBD2 (6 bases). The CDR3 has 17 amino acids. Looked up from germline, CDR1 is SGHRS and CDR2 is YFSETQ. The V gene lost 1 base and the J gene lost 5 bases, with 21 bases spanning the gap. The CDR3 is CASSLKFVSGEGETQYF. The CDR3 DNA is TGCGCCAGCAGCTTGAAATTCGTATCGGGAGAGGGGGAGACCCAGTACTTC.

The chain joins TRBV27 to TRBJ2-3; 9 nucleotides line up with TRBD1. Losses at the gene ends were 5 bases for V and 0 bases for J; bases not matched to a gene: 9. The germline gives CDR1 MNHEY, CDR2 SMNVEV (reference sequence). This CDR3 comprises 17 residues. The CDR3 region has the DNA TGTGCCAGCAGTCTACCACAGGGGGCGCATAGCACAGATACGCAGTATTTT. It codes for CASSLPQGAHSTDTQYF.

CDR3: CASSLGATQYF. CDR3 DNA sequence: TGCGCCAGCAGCTTGGGGGCTACGCAGTATTTT. The rearrangement uses TRBV5-1 and TRBJ2-3; D is unresolved. The V end lost 0 bases, the J end lost 8 bases, and 4 bases lay between the germline ends. The CDR3 loop spans 11 amino acids. CDR1 is SGHRS, CDR2 YFSETQ, per germline. Full variable domain (missing parts from reference TRBV5-1 and TRBJ2-3): KAGVTQTPRYLIKTRGQQVTLSCSPISGHRSVSWYQQTPGQGLQFLFEYFSETQRNKGNFPGRFSGRQFSNSRSEMNVSTLELGDSALYLCASSLGATQYFGPGTRLTVL.

The CDR3 here is CAWRRVLTDTQYF. The CDR3 coding sequence is TGTGCCTGGAGGCGGGTCCTCACAGATACGCAGTATTTT. The chain has TRBV30 and TRBJ2-3, with D possibly being TRBD2 (5 bases). In germline, CDR1 is GTSNPN, CDR2 SVGIG (reference sequence). Trimming took 3 bases from V and 2 from J, leaving 9 bases between them. This CDR3 has 13 amino acids.

The table lists this clone with a count of one. The genes are TRBV25-1 and TRBJ2-1, with TRBD1 matching 7 bases. V gave up 0 bases and J gave up 7 bases; unmatched junction bases: 9. CDR3 length equals 16 residues. The V gene's germline CDR1 is MGHDK and CDR2 SYGVNS. The CDR3 is CASSEYRTGWGNEQFF. Here the CDR3 DNA reads TGTGCCAGCAGTGAATACCGGACAGGATGGGGGAATGAGCAGTTCTTC.

This chain joins TRBV2 and TRBJ1-2; the D is unclear. Trimming took 8 bases from V and 2 from J, leaving 15 bases between them. Germline CDR1 reads SNHLY; CDR2 reads FYNNEI. CDR3 length: 14 amino acids. The CDR3 loop is CASFRGGMNYGYTF. CDR3 DNA sequence: TGTGCCAGCTTCCGAGGCGGGATGAACTATGGCTACACCTTC.

The chain employs TRBV2 and TRBJ2-1, with TRBD2 identical over 12 bases. From germline, CDR1 is SNHLY and CDR2 FYNNEI. The CDR3 runs 18 residues. With V trimmed by 5 bases and J by 7 bases, 15 bases remained unmatched. This chain's CDR3 is CASSPLGSLAGGLNEQFF. CDR3 in DNA: TGTGCCAGCAGTCCCTTGGGGTCGCTAGCGGGAGGGCTAAATGAGCAGTTCTTC.

The chain has TRBV28 and TRBJ1-2; TRBD1 matches 10 bases. CDR3 length equals 16 residues. J gave up 6 bases and V 4 bases, and 11 bases lay outside the gene matches. Germline CDR1 MDHEN, CDR2 SYDVKM. DNA for the CDR3: TGTGCCAGCAGTTGGCGACAGGGGGCTCGCAGGGATGGCTACACCTTC. This translates into CASSWRQGARRDGYTF.

The chain is built from TRBV11-2 and TRBJ2-1, with a weak D call TRBD2 (5 bases). The CDR3 loop spans 16 amino acids. Germline CDR1 reads SGHAT; CDR2 reads FQNNGV. V was pared by 5 bases and J by 3 bases, with 17 bases between. CDR3 coding DNA: TGTGCCAGCAGCGCTCCGCTAGCAAAAGTCTACAATGAGCAGTTCTTC. Translation: CASSAPLAKVYNEQFF.

The rearrangement links TRBV28 to TRBJ1-1, with 7 positions matching TRBD1. Germline values: CDR1 MDHEN, CDR2 SYDVKM. This CDR3 has 14 amino acids. V dropped 3 bases and J dropped 5; count of bases not matched to a gene: 6. CDR3 DNA: TGTGCCAGCAGTTTTGAGGGGGCTTCTACTGAAGCTTTCTTT. Its protein is CASSFEGASTEAFF.

This clone was observed once. The rearrangement joins TRBV5-6 to TRBJ2-7; 8 bases map to TRBD1. The germline V gene encodes CDR1 SGHDT and CDR2 YYEEEE. This CDR3 spans 16 amino acids. The V and J ends lost 2 bases and 0 bases, in that order; junction bases with no gene match: 7. CDR3 loop: CASSFSPQGASYEQYF. CDR3 sequence (DNA): TGTGCCAGCAGCTTTTCCCCTCAGGGGGCCTCCTACGAGCAGTACTTC.

The CDR3 loop is CAWSVHGGDFRRQETQYF. As DNA, the CDR3 is TGTGCCTGGAGTGTACATGGGGGGGACTTCAGGAGGCAAGAGACCCAGTACTTC. This chain joins TRBV30 and TRBJ2-5; 7 bases map to TRBD2. Germline values: CDR1 GTSNPN, CDR2 SVGIG (reference sequence). The junction had 15 bases not matched to a gene; V was cut back by 0 bases and J by 2 bases. The CDR3 sequence is 18 residues long.

The chain carries TRBV14 and TRBJ2-2, with a weak D call TRBD2 (6 bases). The V end was cut by 4 bases, the J end by 4 bases, with 16 bases between. This CDR3 has 16 residues. Germline CDR1 is SGHDN and CDR2 is FVKESK. CDR3 sequence (DNA): TGTGCCAGCAGCCGTGACCAGGGACTTCTCACCGGGGAGCTGTTTTTT. This encodes CASSRDQGLLTGELFF.

The chain couples TRBV2 to TRBJ1-5, with D perhaps matching TRBD1 (6 bases). In germline, CDR1 is SNHLY, CDR2 FYNNEI. The CDR3 has 18 amino acids. The V gene lost 4 bases and the J gene lost 0 bases, with 19 bases spanning the gap. The CDR3 nucleotides are TGTGCCAGCAGTGCCTCCGGGTCCACAGGGTATAGCAATCAGCCCCAGCATTTT. Translated: CASSASGSTGYSNQPQHF.

The chain has TRBV5-4 and TRBJ2-3; possibly TRBD1 for D (5 bases). CDR1 SGHNT and CDR2 YYREEE come from the germline V gene (reference sequence). The V end lost 5 bases, the J end lost 0 bases, and 16 bases lay between the germline ends. CDR3 length: 16 residues. The CDR3 sequence is CASSPTGDASTDTQYF. The CDR3 DNA is TGTGCCAGCAGTCCCACAGGCGATGCTAGCACAGATACGCAGTATTTT.

In nucleotides, the CDR3 is TGTGCCAGCGGGAAGACTAGCGGGAGAGTAAGCGGGGAGCTGTTTTTT. It encodes CASGKTSGRVSGELFF. The chain couples TRBV21-1 to TRBJ2-2; the table names TRBD2, a call not compared with the DNA. TRBV21-1 constitutes a pseudogene. The CDR3 length is 16 residues.

The genes are TRBV11-1 and TRBJ2-7; no firm D call. CDR1 is SGHAT, CDR2 FQDESV, per germline (reference sequence). This CDR3 region has 12 residues. The V and J ends lost 3 bases and 2 bases respectively, with 5 bases between them. The CDR3 protein is CASSFSTYEQYF. The CDR3, as DNA: TGTGCCAGCAGCTTTAGTACCTACGAGCAGTACTTC.

The V and J genes are TRBV6-1 and TRBJ2-1; D might be TRBD1 (7 bases). The CDR3 spans 15 residues. Germline CDR1 and CDR2: MNHNS and SASEGT. Trimming took 7 bases from V and 8 from J, leaving 21 bases between them. As DNA, the CDR3 is TGTGCCAGCAAGGGGGGACAGTCGGCGTCCTATGAGCAGTTCTTC. Encoded protein: CASKGGQSASYEQFF.